This T cell receptor beta chain was sequenced during a study of CD8 T cells in ankylosing spondylitis. CDR3 length: 18 residues. The germline V gene has CDR1 DFQATT and CDR2 SNEGSKA (reference sequence). V was clipped by 4 bases and J by 2 bases, with 27 bases between them. Concerning this clonotype: The antigen is unknown.

Whole-study findings and limits: Clones tied to disease were said to be significantly enriched in matched ankylosing spondylitis synovial fluid. Earlier work had already found some motif variants in reactive arthritis synovial fluid and blood.

The authors made TCR beta libraries by quantitative 5'-RACE with molecular barcodes. TCRdb re-analysed the 5' RACE reads in MiXCR, keeping a single row per CDR3 protein. The table includes almost 250,000 distinct CDR3 sequences, roughly 32% detected once. This receptor was obtained from a male donor with ankylosing spondylitis or in good health (not recorded which). The chain has TRBV20-1 and TRBJ2-7; D may correspond to TRBD1 or TRBD2 (5 bases each). Sequencing was carried out using blood, either unsorted or a sorted T cell fraction (not recorded which). For the CDR3, the DNA is TGCAGTGCTACAACCGGGACGGTCTTCGATGTTGGAACCTACGAGCAGTACTTC. Protein sequence: CSATTGTVFDVGTYEQYF.